One and the same sample provided the 32 T cell receptor beta chains below, sequenced in a study of T cell changes during pregnancy in multiple sclerosis. Profiling relied on immunoSEQ multiplex PCR, and the TCRdb table lists in-frame clones only, not all of them. The table includes tens of thousands of clones, about 91% detected once. This specimen was peripheral blood, taken before pregnancy. These receptors all stem from a female donor with multiple sclerosis, enrolled in a pregnancy study.

The V and J genes are TRBV19 and TRBJ2-7; TRBD2 is a possible D gene (6 bases). With 3 bases removed from V and 4 bases from J, the gap between germline ends came to 7 bases. The CDR3 length is 12 residues. The germline CDR1 and CDR2 sequences are LNHDA and SQIVND (reference sequence). CDR3 sequence (DNA): TGTGCCAGTAGTATGGAGGGGTACGAGCAGTACTTC. Protein: CASSMEGYEQYF. The full variable domain, completed using reference TRBV19 and TRBJ2-7, is DGGITQSPKYLFRKEGQNVTLSCEQNLNHDAMYWYRQDPGQGLRLIYYSQIVNDFQKGDIAEGYSVSREKKESFPLTVTSAQKNPTAFYLCASSMEGYEQYFGPGTRLTVT.

The V and J genes are TRBV7-3 and TRBJ1-2, with D possibly TRBD1 on 5 matching bases. CDR1 SGHTA and CDR2 FQGTGA come from the germline V gene. The CDR3 consists of 13 residues. Trimming left V 2 bases short and J 8 bases short, with 12 bases between. CDR3: CASSLSQGNGYTF. The CDR3 nucleotides read TGTGCCAGCAGCTTATCCCAGGGTAACGGCTACACCTTC.

The chain carries TRBV6-1 and TRBJ1-5; the match to TRBD1 covers 10 bases. The CDR3 consists of 15 residues. Germline V gene lookup returns CDR1 MNHNS and CDR2 SASEGT. J was trimmed by 5 bases and V by 1 base; bases with no gene match: 2. The CDR3 reads CASSEGDRGDQPQHF. The CDR3 DNA reads TGTGCCAGCAGTGAAGGGGACAGGGGCGATCAGCCCCAGCATTTT.

CDR3 amino acids: CASSQVRQGAGPQYF. The CDR3 nucleotides are TGTGCCAGCAGCCAAGTTCGGCAGGGCGCAGGACCCCAGTACTTC. This sequence joins TRBV4-2 and TRBJ2-5, with D tentatively TRBD1 (5 bases). CDR1 LGHNA and CDR2 YNFKEQ come from the germline V gene. This CDR3 region has 15 residues. V was trimmed by 1 base and J by 9 bases, leaving 18 bases between them.

The CDR3 DNA is TGTGCCAGTAGTATTGGGGGGACGAGATACCAAGAGACCCAGTACTTC. This translates into CASSIGGTRYQETQYF. The chain joins TRBV19 to TRBJ2-5; possibly TRBD2 for D (6 bases). The CDR3 length is 16 residues. Germline CDR1 reads LNHDA; CDR2 reads SQIVND (reference sequence). V was clipped by 3 bases and J by 0 bases, with 14 bases between them.

The chain joins TRBV2 to TRBJ2-3; 7 nucleotides match TRBD1. V gave up 10 bases and J gave up 3 bases; unmatched junction bases: 10. From germline, CDR1 is SNHLY and CDR2 FYNNEI. This CDR3 is 14 amino acids long. CDR3 sequence reads: CAILRGKGTDTQYF. The CDR3 coding sequence is TGTGCCATACTCAGGGGGAAGGGAACAGATACGCAGTATTTT. The variable domain in full, completed from reference TRBV2 and TRBJ2-3, reads EPEVTQTPSHQVTQMGQEVILRCVPISNHLYFYWYRQILGQKVEFLVSFYNNEISEKSEIFDDQFSVERPDGSNFTLKIRSTKLEDSAMYFCAILRGKGTDTQYFGPGTRLTVL.

This chain connects TRBV29-1 to TRBJ1-5, with D unclear. Germline-derived CDR1 and CDR2 are SQVTM and ANQGSEA. The CDR3 loop spans 15 amino acids. V dropped 0 bases and J dropped 2 bases, with 11 bases sitting between them. CDR3 nucleotide sequence: TGCAGCGTTGAAGATCATGGTGGGCGCAATCAGCCCCAGCATTTT. The encoded protein is CSVEDHGGRNQPQHF.

The chain employs TRBV14 and TRBJ2-2; TRBD2 agrees at 9 bases. V dropped 5 bases and J dropped 1; count of bases not matched to a gene: 2. This CDR3 is built from 15 residues. CDR1 and CDR2 from the germline V gene are SGHDN and FVKESK. CDR3 sequence reads: CASSALAGNTGELFF. CDR3 bases: TGTGCCAGCAGCGCACTAGCGGGGAACACCGGGGAGCTGTTTTTT.

CDR3 in DNA: TGTGCCAGCAGCCGATTTGGGGGGACGATAAGCAATCAGCCCCAGCATTTT. Its protein product is CASSRFGGTISNQPQHF. This chain uses TRBV7-2 with TRBJ1-5; D perhaps matches TRBD1 (5 bases). Germline CDR1 reads SGHTA; CDR2 reads FQGNSA. This CDR3 is 17 amino acids long. With 5 bases removed from V and 1 base from J, the gap between germline ends came to 18 bases.

The CDR3 DNA reads as TGTGCCAGCATGGGGGCCGCTAACACCGGGGAGCTGTTTTTT. It yields the protein CASMGAANTGELFF. This chain joins TRBV6-1 and TRBJ2-2; a weak D match, TRBD1 (6 bases). Germline CDR1 MNHNS, CDR2 SASEGT. The CDR3 totals 14 residues. Between the trimmed V and J ends, which lost 7 bases and 2 bases, there was a span of 11 bases.

The chain recombines TRBV11-3 with TRBJ2-3, with a weak D call TRBD2 (6 bases). Trimming removed 5 bases at V and 1 base at J, with 13 bases between. The CDR3 totals 15 residues. CDR1 and CDR2 (germline): SGHNT, YENEEA. CDR3 loop: CASSPRGTGTDTQYF. The CDR3 coding sequence is TGTGCCAGCAGCCCCCGTGGGACTGGCACAGATACGCAGTATTTT.

This rearrangement joins TRBV18 to TRBJ1-2; 8 positions match TRBD1. The germline V gene has CDR1 KGHSH and CDR2 LQKENI. This CDR3 spans 16 amino acids. The J segment lost 2 bases and the V segment lost 3 bases, leaving 8 bases of the junction unmatched. This CDR3 is CASSPLGQAPNYGYTF. In nucleotides, the CDR3 is TGTGCCAGCTCACCTCTGGGACAGGCCCCCAACTATGGCTACACCTTC.

The CDR3 spells CASSLGAGQNIQYF. CDR3 coding DNA: TGTGCCAGCAGCTTGGGCGCGGGGCAAAACATTCAGTACTTC. The chain carries TRBV7-3 and TRBJ2-4; D is possibly TRBD2 (6 bases). The length of the CDR3 is 14 residues. Germline V gene lookup returns CDR1 SGHTA and CDR2 FQGTGA. Trimming removed 3 bases from V and 5 bases from J, with 11 bases in between.

The chain carries TRBV14 and TRBJ2-7; weak D call: TRBD1 (6 bases). Germline CDR1 reads SGHDN; CDR2 reads FVKESK. V lost 0 bases and J 2 bases, leaving 14 bases between the germline ends. This CDR3 is built from 16 residues. CDR3 sequence reads: CASSQDRWGPTYEQYF. CDR3 sequence (DNA): TGTGCCAGCAGCCAAGATAGGTGGGGGCCGACCTACGAGCAGTACTTC.

J is TRBJ2-7 and V is TRBV2; 7 bases map to TRBD1. This CDR3 is 14 amino acids long. Trimming cost V 6 bases and J 2 bases; bases outside gene matches: 7. Germline loops: CDR1 SNHLY, CDR2 FYNNEI. CDR3: CASSRDRTTYEQYF. The CDR3 region has the DNA TGTGCCAGCAGCCGGGACAGAACTACCTACGAGCAGTACTTC.

The chain carries TRBV7-9 and TRBJ2-7; D perhaps matches TRBD1 (6 bases). The CDR3 is 12 amino acids. Looked up from germline, CDR1 is SEHNR and CDR2 is FQNEAQ (reference sequence). V shed 5 bases and J shed 2 bases, with 7 bases lying between them. The CDR3 here is CASSRDTYEQYF. DNA for the CDR3: TGTGCCAGCAGCAGGGACACCTACGAGCAGTACTTC.

The V and J genes are TRBV7-9 and TRBJ1-1, with TRBD1 matching 7 bases. The V segment lost 2 bases and the J segment 4 bases; nucleotides outside the gene matches: 4. Germline CDR1 reads SEHNR; CDR2 reads FQNEAQ (reference sequence). The CDR3 covers 14 residues. The CDR3 nucleotides read TGTGCCAGCAGCTTACAGGGGGGAAGCACTGAAGCTTTCTTT. This sequence encodes CASSLQGGSTEAFF.

The chain combines TRBV6-1 with TRBJ1-2, with D maybe TRBD1 (6 bases). V lost 6 bases and J lost 2, with 16 bases in between. Germline V gene lookup returns CDR1 MNHNS and CDR2 SASEGT. The CDR3 has 15 residues. CDR3 nucleotide sequence: TGTGCCAGCAGGGGAAACTACAGGGAAAACTATGGCTACACCTTC. Its translation: CASRGNYRENYGYTF.

This clone has a handful of counts. This chain joins TRBV7-2 and TRBJ1-5, with 8 positions matching TRBD1. Germline values: CDR1 SGHTA, CDR2 FQGNSA. Losses at the gene ends were 1 base for V and 3 bases for J; bases not matched to a gene: 14. CDR3 length: 19 amino acids. The CDR3 DNA reads as TGTGCCAGCAGCTTAGTGGTCGGAGGGAGACAGGGGACCAATCAGCCCCAGCATTTT. Residues: CASSLVVGGRQGTNQPQHF.

V and J are TRBV9 and TRBJ2-3; a possible D gene is TRBD2 (5 bases). Trimming removed 0 bases from V and 6 bases from J, with 14 bases in between. Germline V lookup: CDR1 SGDLS, CDR2 YYNGEE. The CDR3 loop spans 15 amino acids. This chain's CDR3 is CASSVATWGEDTQYF. CDR3 DNA: TGTGCCAGCAGCGTAGCTACATGGGGAGAGGATACGCAGTATTTT.

The chain combines TRBV6-6 with TRBJ2-3; 7 nucleotides line up with TRBD2. Trimming took 6 bases from V and 2 from J; bases not matched to a gene: 8. The CDR3 is 15 amino acids. Looked up from germline, CDR1 is MNHNY and CDR2 is SVGAGI (reference sequence). CDR3 residues: CASSNLRDYTDTQYF. The DNA for the CDR3 is TGTGCCAGCAGCAACCTCCGGGACTACACAGATACGCAGTATTTT.

V is TRBV7-3 and J is TRBJ2-6; D unresolved. Trimming left V 2 bases short and J 4 bases short, with 6 bases between. Germline assignment: CDR1 SGHTA and CDR2 FQGTGA. This CDR3 is 14 amino acids long. The CDR3 is CASSLYTGANVLTF. CDR3 nucleotide sequence: TGTGCCAGCAGCTTATACACGGGGGCCAACGTCCTGACTTTC.

The genes are TRBV19 and TRBJ1-5, with 9 bases that match TRBD1. V shed 11 bases, J shed 3 bases, and the junction held 5 bases outside the gene matches. The CDR3 extends over 13 amino acids. The germline CDR1 and CDR2 sequences are LNHDA and SQIVND (reference sequence). As DNA, the CDR3 is TGTGCCGCCAGGGACAGGGACAATCAGCCCCAGCATTTT. Its protein is CAARDRDNQPQHF.

The chain is built from TRBV9 and TRBJ1-5; perhaps TRBD1 as D (5 bases). With 0 bases removed from V and 2 bases from J, the gap between germline ends came to 6 bases. CDR3 size: 14 residues. Germline values: CDR1 SGDLS, CDR2 YYNGEE. The CDR3 bases are TGTGCCAGCAGCGTAGGCAGGGGCAATCAGCCCCAGCATTTT. Translated: CASSVGRGNQPQHF.

This clone was seen just once. This chain connects TRBV5-1 to TRBJ1-4; TRBD1 agrees at 10 bases. V lost 6 bases and J lost 10; bases outside the gene matches: 15. Germline values: CDR1 SGHRS, CDR2 YFSETQ. The CDR3 sequence is 16 residues long. CDR3 nucleotide sequence: TGCGCCAGCACTCAATCTCCCGGGACAGGGGCGTTAAAACTGTTTTTT. It is translated as CASTQSPGTGALKLFF.

DNA of the CDR3: TGTGCCAGCACCTCTAGACAGGGTATGGCTTTCTTT. As protein: CASTSRQGMAFF. V gene TRBV9 combines with J gene TRBJ1-1, with TRBD1 identical over 7 bases. CDR1 and CDR2 from the germline V gene are SGDLS and YYNGEE. The CDR3 length is 12 residues. V gave up 6 bases and J gave up 11 bases; unmatched junction bases: 10.

The chain couples TRBV5-1 to TRBJ2-7, with 7 bases matching TRBD1. Germline V gives CDR1 SGHRS, CDR2 YFSETQ. Trimming removed 4 bases from V and 2 bases from J; junction bases left unmatched: 3. The length of the CDR3 is 13 residues. The CDR3 spells CASSQGDPYEQYF. DNA of the CDR3: TGCGCCAGCAGCCAGGGGGATCCCTACGAGCAGTACTTC.

This clone was observed once. The chain joins TRBV27 to TRBJ1-4; D not resolved. V lost 1 base and J lost 8, with 11 bases in between. The length of the CDR3 is 14 residues. The germline gives CDR1 MNHEY, CDR2 SMNVEV (reference sequence). The CDR3, as DNA: TGTGCCAGCAGTTTATACGTGGCGGGAGAAAAACTGTTTTTT. Translation: CASSLYVAGEKLFF.

The gene calls are TRBV19 and TRBJ1-1; 7 nucleotides line up with TRBD1. V shed 7 bases, J shed 3 bases, and the junction held 11 bases outside the gene matches. This CDR3 has 15 residues. Germline values: CDR1 LNHDA, CDR2 SQIVND (reference sequence). The DNA for the CDR3 is TGTGCCAGTAATCAAGGGCAGGGGGGTTACACTGAAGCTTTCTTT. Its protein product is CASNQGQGGYTEAFF.

The CDR3 DNA is TGTGCCAGCAGCGTAGAGGGGAATTCACCCCTCCACTTT. Protein: CASSVEGNSPLHF. This chain uses TRBV9 with TRBJ1-6; TRBD1 is a possible D gene (5 bases). Germline V gene data show CDR1 as SGDLS and CDR2 as YYNGEE. V lost 0 bases and J lost 7, with 5 bases in between. The CDR3 has 13 amino acids.

CDR3 amino acids: CAIRGDSETQYF. For the CDR3, the DNA is TGTGCCATCAGGGGGGACTCAGAGACCCAGTACTTC. This chain connects TRBV10-3 to TRBJ2-5; a possible D gene is TRBD2 (6 bases). The V gene's germline CDR1 is ENHRY and CDR2 SYGVKD. Trimming cost V 6 bases and J 4 bases, with 9 bases left between them. The CDR3 extends over 12 amino acids.

A note on this clone: Other DNA sequences of this sample code for an identical CDR3. The gene calls are TRBV2 and TRBJ2-7, with 12 bases matching TRBD2. Germline trimming cut 4 bases from V and 3 bases from J; bases unmatched to any gene: 10. The CDR3 is 17 amino acids. Germline assignment: CDR1 SNHLY and CDR2 FYNNEI. The CDR3 here is CASSGLPSGGVIYEQYF. The CDR3, as DNA: TGTGCCAGCAGTGGACTGCCTAGCGGGGGGGTAATCTACGAGCAGTACTTC. The full variable domain, its missing parts supplied by reference TRBV2 and TRBJ2-7, is EPEVTQTPSHQVTQMGQEVILRCVPISNHLYFYWYRQILGQKVEFLVSFYNNEISEKSEIFDDQFSVERPDGSNFTLKIRSTKLEDSAMYFCASSGLPSGGVIYEQYFGPGTRLTVT.